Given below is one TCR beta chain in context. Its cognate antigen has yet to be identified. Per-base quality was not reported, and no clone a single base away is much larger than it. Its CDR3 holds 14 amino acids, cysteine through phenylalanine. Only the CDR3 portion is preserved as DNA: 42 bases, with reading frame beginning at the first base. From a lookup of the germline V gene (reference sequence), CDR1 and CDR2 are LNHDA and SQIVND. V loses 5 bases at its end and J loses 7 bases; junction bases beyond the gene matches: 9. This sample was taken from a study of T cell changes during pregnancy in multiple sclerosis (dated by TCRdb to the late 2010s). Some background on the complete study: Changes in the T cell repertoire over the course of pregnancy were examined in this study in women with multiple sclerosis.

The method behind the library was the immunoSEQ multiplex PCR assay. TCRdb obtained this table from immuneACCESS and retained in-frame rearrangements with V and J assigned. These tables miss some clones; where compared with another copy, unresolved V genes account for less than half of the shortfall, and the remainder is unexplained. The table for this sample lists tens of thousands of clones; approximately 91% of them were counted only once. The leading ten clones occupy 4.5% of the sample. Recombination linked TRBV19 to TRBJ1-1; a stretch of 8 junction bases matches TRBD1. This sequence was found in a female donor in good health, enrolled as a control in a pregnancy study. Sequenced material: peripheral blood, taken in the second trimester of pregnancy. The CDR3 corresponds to CASSQGATHSEAFF. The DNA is TGTGCCAGTAGTCAGGGGGCTACTCACAGTGAAGCTTTCTTT.